This T cell receptor beta chain appears in the sequencing data of a study of CD4+ T cells in melanoma. Profiled with immunoSEQ multiplex PCR; TCRdb holds only in-frame clones, not every one. The sample has about 15,000 clones; around four fifths are singletons. This clone was observed a handful of times. Trimming stripped 4 bases from V and 0 bases from J, with 6 bases between. The CDR3 has 13 amino acids. Germline CDR1 and CDR2: KGHSH and LQKENI. This sequence joins TRBV18 and TRBJ1-1; D might be TRBD1 (5 bases). The receptor was derived from a human donor with melanoma. Material for sequencing was cells from a culture (not recorded whether cultured in vitro). The CDR3 reads CASSRQLNTEAFF. DNA of the CDR3: TGTGCCAGCTCACGACAGTTGAACACTGAAGCTTTCTTT.